The clone carrying this T cell receptor beta chain has just a few counts. PCR was performed a second time for about 7 to 12 cycles using a sample-barcoded 5' primer and a J-beta primer mix. MiXCR was run by TCRdb on the 5' RACE reads, yielding one entry per CDR3 protein. The sample shows about 510,000 distinct CDR3 sequences, about 27% of them seen only once. CDR3 length: 15 residues. Per germline, CDR1 MNHNS and CDR2 SASEGT. The ends were cut back, 5 bases at V and 6 bases at J, with 17 bases in the middle. This sample is part of a study of blood T cells in healthy people across ages. These data were likewise used in another study, on T cells of mothers and their children. That work contributes: In related and unrelated pairs alike, thymic selection shapes TCR recombination output, with inherited differences minor.

This sequence originates from a boy aged 2 to 10 in good health. The chain uses TRBV6-1 and TRBJ2-1; TRBD1 is a possible D gene (6 bases). Sequenced: blood. This chain's CDR3 is CASSSTGNTGNEQFF. CDR3 coding DNA: TGTGCCAGCAGTTCTACAGGGAACACGGGCAATGAGCAGTTCTTC.